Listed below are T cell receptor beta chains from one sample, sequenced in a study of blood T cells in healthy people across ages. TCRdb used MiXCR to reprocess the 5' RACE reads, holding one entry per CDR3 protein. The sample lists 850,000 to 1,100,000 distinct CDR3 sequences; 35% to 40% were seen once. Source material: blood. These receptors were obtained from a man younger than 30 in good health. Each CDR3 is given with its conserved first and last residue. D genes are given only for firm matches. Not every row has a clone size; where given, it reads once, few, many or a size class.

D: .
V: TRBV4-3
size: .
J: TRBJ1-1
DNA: TGCGCCAGCAGCCAAGAAACACGGTGGACTGAAGCTTTCTTT
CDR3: CASSQETRWTEAFF

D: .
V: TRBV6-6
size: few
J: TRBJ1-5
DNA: TGTGCCAGCAGTTACGCAGGGAACAATCAGCCCCAGCATTTT
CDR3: CASSYAGNNQPQHF

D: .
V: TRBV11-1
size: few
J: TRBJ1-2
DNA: TGTGCCAGCAGCTTGGGGGCGCGAGATGGCTACACCTTC
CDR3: CASSLGARDGYTF

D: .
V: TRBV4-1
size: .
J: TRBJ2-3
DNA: TGCGCCAGCAGCCAAGATCCAGGGTTCGCAGATACGCAGTATTTT
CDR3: CASSQDPGFADTQYF

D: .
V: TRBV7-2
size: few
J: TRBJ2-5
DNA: TGTGCCAGCAGCTCTACGGACCGTCTACCGCAGTACTTC
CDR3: CASSSTDRLPQYF

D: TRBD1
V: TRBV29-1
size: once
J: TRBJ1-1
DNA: TGCAGCGTCCGACAGGGTGGGGACACTGAAGCTTTCTTT
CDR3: CSVRQGGDTEAFF

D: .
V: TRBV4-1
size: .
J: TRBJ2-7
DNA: TGCGCCAGCAGCCAAGATCCAGGCCACTCCTACGAGCAGTACTTC
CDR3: CASSQDPGHSYEQYF

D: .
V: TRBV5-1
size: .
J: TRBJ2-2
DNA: TGCGCCAGCATCCGATCGGCAGGAGACACCGGGGAGCTGTTTTTT
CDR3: CASIRSAGDTGELFF

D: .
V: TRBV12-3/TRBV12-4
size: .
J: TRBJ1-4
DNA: TGTGCCAGCAGGCTGGGGGGTAATGAAAAACTGTTTTTT
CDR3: CASRLGGNEKLFF

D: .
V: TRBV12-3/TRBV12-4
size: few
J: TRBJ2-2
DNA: TGTGCCAGCAGAAGCTCAGGGATGAACACCGGGGAGCTGTTTTTT
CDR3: CASRSSGMNTGELFF

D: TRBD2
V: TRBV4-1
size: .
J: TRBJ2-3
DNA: TGCGCCAGCAGCCAATACTCCGGGACTAGCGAGTATTTT
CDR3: CASSQYSGTSEYF

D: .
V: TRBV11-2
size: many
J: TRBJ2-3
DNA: TGTGCCAGCAGCTTTTACAGGGGAGGAGATACGCAGTATTTT
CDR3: CASSFYRGGDTQYF

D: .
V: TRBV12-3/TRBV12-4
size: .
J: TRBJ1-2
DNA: TGTGCCAGCAGCCGCGACTCCGCGGGAGGCTACACCTTC
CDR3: CASSRDSAGGYTF

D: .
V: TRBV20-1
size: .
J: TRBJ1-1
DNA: TGCAGTCAAAGGGAGGGCGGAAACACTGAAGCTTTCTTT
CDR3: CSQREGGNTEAFF

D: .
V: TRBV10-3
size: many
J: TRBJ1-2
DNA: TGTGCCATCAGTGAGTTGGGCAGGACTAACTATGGCTACACCTTC
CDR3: CAISELGRTNYGYTF

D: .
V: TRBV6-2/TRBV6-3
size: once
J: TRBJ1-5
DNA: TGTGCCATTGGGAACAGCGAGAATTATAGCAATCAGCCCCAGCATTTT
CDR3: CAIGNSENYSNQPQHF

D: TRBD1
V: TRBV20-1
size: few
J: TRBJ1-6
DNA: TGCAGTGCTAGACGGACAGGGGATAAAGGAAATTCACCCCTCCACTTT
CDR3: CSARRTGDKGNSPLHF

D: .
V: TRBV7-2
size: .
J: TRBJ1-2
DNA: TGTGCCAGCAGCTTATCCTGGCCGGATAACTATGGCTACACCTTC
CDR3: CASSLSWPDNYGYTF

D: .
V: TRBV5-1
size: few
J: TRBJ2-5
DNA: TGCGCCAGCAGCTTGTTACCAGGAGTAGAGACCCAGTACTTC
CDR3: CASSLLPGVETQYF

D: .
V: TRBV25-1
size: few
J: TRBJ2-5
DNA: TGTGCCAGCAGTGATCCGGAGGGGCCCCCTCAAGAGACCCAGTACTTC
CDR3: CASSDPEGPPQETQYF

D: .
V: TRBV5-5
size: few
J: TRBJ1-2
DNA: TGTGCCAGCAGCTTGGACAGGGCGTCCTATGGCTACACCTTC
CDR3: CASSLDRASYGYTF

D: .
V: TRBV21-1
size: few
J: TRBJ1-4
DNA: TGTGCCAGCAGCAAAGGAGGCCATCATGCAACTAATGAAAAACTGTTTTTT
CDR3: CASSKGGHHATNEKLFF

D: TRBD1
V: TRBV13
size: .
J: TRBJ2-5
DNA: TGTGCCAGCAGCCTACAGGGGGGTCTGGAGACCCAGTACTTC
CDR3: CASSLQGGLETQYF

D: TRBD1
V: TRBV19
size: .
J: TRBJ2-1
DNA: TGTGCCAGTAGTATCAAGGACAGGGGGCTGAATGAGCAGTTCTTC
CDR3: CASSIKDRGLNEQFF

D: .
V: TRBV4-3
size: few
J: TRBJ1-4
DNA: TGCGCCAGCGGCTTAGATAGAACTACAACTAATGAAAAACTGTTTTTT
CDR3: CASGLDRTTTNEKLFF

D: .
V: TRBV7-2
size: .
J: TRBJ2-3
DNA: TGTGCCAGCAGCTTAGTCGGACCGGGCACAGATACGCAGTATTTT
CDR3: CASSLVGPGTDTQYF

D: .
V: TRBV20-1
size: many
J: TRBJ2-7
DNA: TGCAGTGCTAGAGATGCGGCGGCAAGTAACTACGAGCAGTACTTC
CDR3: CSARDAAASNYEQYF

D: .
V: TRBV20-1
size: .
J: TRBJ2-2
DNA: TGCAGTGCTAGCAGGCCGAACACCGGGGAGCTGTTTTTT
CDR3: CSASRPNTGELFF

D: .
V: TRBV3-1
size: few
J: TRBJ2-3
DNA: TGTGCCAGCAGCCAGCCCGGACGGCCTTGGGGTACGCAGTATTTT
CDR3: CASSQPGRPWGTQYF

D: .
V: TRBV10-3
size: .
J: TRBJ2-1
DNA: TGTGCCATCAGTGAAACTTACAATGAGCAGTTCTTC
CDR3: CAISETYNEQFF

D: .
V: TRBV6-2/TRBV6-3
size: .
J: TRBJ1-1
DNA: TGTGCCAGCAGACATTTGGGGGCGAACACTGAAGCTTTCTTT
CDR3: CASRHLGANTEAFF

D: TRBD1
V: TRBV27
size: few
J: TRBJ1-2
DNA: TGTGCCAGCAGTTCCGGGACAGGGTGGCGCGGCTACACCTTC
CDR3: CASSSGTGWRGYTF

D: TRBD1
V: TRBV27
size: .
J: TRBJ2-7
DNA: TGTGCCAGCAGTTTGGGACAGGGCGAACCCTACGAGCAGTACTTC
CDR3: CASSLGQGEPYEQYF

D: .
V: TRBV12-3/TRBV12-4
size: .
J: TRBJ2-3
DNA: TGTGCCAGCAGCCCACTACTAGGTTCCCCGGATGTGCAGTATTTT
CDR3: CASSPLLGSPDVQYF

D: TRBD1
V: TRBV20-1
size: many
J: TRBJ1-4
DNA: TGCAGTGGCAAGGACAGGGGATCTTCGGAAAAACTGTTTTTT
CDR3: CSGKDRGSSEKLFF

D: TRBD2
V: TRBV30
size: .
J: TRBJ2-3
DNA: TGTGCCTGGATCCCCGGACTAGCGGGGAGCACAGAGACGCAGTATTTT
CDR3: CAWIPGLAGSTETQYF

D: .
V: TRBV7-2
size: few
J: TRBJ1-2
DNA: TGTGCCAGACAGGGTCCTCCTAACTATGGCTACACCTTC
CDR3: CARQGPPNYGYTF

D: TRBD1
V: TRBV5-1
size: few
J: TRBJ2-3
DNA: TGCGCCAGCAGCTCCGGACAGGATAGGGGCACAGATACGCAGTATTTT
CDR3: CASSSGQDRGTDTQYF

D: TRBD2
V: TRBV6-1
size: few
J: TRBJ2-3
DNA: TGTGCCAGCAGCTCGACTAGCGGGGGGCCCGGAACGCAGTATTTT
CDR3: CASSSTSGGPGTQYF

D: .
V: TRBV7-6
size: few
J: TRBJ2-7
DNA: TGTGCCAGCAGCTCCCTCCAGGGGGGTCTTTCCACCTACGAGCAGTACTTC
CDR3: CASSSLQGGLSTYEQYF

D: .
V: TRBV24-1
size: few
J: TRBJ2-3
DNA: TGTGCCACCAGTGGGGGAAGAATAGCCACAGATACGCAGTATTTT
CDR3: CATSGGRIATDTQYF

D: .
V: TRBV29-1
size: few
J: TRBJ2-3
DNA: TGCAGCGTTGAAAGAGAGGGCAGGGGGGGGGATACGCAGTATTTT
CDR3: CSVEREGRGGDTQYF

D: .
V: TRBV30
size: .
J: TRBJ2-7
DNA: TGTGCCTGGAGTGGGAGCGGTCTCTACAATGAGCAGTACTTC
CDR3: CAWSGSGLYNEQYF

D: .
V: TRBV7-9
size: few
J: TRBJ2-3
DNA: TGTGCCAGCAGCTTCTATCCGGAAAGCACAGATACGCAGTATTTT
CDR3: CASSFYPESTDTQYF

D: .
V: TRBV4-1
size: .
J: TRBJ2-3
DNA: TGCGCCAGCAGCCAAGAGGGTGTTGTCAGCGCAGATACGCAGTATTTT
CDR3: CASSQEGVVSADTQYF

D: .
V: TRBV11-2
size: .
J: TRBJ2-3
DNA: TGTGCCAGCAGCTTAGGGTACACAGGCGGCCGGCAATATACGCAGTATTTT
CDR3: CASSLGYTGGRQYTQYF

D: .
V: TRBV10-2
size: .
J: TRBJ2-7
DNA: TGCGCCAGCAGTGAGTCGGTGGGAGGTGAGCAGTACTTC
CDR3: CASSESVGGEQYF

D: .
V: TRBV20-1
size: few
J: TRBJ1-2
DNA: TGCAGTGCTAGAGTCTTAAGGGACAAGGGTAATGGCTACACCTTC
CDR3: CSARVLRDKGNGYTF

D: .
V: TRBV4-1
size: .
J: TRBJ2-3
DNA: TGCGCCTCGGGAACAGGGAGGGATACGCAGTATTTT
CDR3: CASGTGRDTQYF

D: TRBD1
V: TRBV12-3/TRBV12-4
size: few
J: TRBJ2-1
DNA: TGTGCCAGCAGTTTAGGGGACAGGGGTGAGCAGTTCTTC
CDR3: CASSLGDRGEQFF

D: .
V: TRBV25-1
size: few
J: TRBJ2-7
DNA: TGTGCCAGCAGTGAATCCCGGAGGAGCTCCTACGAGCAGTACTTC
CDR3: CASSESRRSSYEQYF

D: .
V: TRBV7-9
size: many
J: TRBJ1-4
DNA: TGTGCCAGCAGTTTAAGGGACGGCAATGAAAAACTGTTTTTT
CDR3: CASSLRDGNEKLFF

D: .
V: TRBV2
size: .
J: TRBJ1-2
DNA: TGTGCCAGCCGGGGGCGAAACAACTATGGCTACACCTTC
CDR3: CASRGRNNYGYTF

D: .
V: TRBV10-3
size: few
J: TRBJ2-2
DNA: TGTGCCATCAGTGAATACAGAGACACCGGGGAGCTGTTTTTT
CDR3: CAISEYRDTGELFF

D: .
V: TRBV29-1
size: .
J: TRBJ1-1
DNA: TGCAGCGCCCGTTTTCAGGCTGAAGCTTTCTTT
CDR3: CSARFQAEAFF

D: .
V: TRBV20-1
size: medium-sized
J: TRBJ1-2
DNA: TGCAGAAAGGGAGGGTCATATGGCTACACCTTC
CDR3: CRKGGSYGYTF

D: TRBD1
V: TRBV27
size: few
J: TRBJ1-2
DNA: TGTGCCAGCAGTGTACAGGGGGCCGGAGGCTATGGCTACACCTTC
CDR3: CASSVQGAGGYGYTF

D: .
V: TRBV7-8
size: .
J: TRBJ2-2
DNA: TGTGCCAGCTCATCCGATATTCGGACCGGGGAGCTGTTTTTT
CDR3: CASSSDIRTGELFF

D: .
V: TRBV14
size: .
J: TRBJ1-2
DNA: TGTGCCAGCAGCCAACTTACCGGGACCAACTATGGCTACACCTTC
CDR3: CASSQLTGTNYGYTF